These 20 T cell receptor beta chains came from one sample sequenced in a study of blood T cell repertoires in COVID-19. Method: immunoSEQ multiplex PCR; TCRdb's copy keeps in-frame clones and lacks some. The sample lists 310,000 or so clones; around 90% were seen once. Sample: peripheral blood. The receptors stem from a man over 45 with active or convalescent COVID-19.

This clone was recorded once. In nucleotides, the CDR3 is TGTGCCAGTAGTATAGTGGGCTCGGGAGTGATACAAGAGACCCAGTACTTC. Protein sequence: CASSIVGSGVIQETQYF. The chain links TRBV19 to TRBJ2-5; D is possibly TRBD2 (6 bases). V was trimmed by 1 base and J by 2 bases, leaving 17 bases between them. The CDR3 covers 17 residues. Germline CDR1 reads LNHDA; CDR2 reads SQIVND (reference sequence).

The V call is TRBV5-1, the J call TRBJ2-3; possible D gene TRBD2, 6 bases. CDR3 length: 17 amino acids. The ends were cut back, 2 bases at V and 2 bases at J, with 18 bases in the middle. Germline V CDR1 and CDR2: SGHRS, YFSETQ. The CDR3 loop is CASSLTSRGSSTDTQYF. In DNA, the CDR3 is TGCGCCAGCAGCTTAACCTCTCGGGGGTCTTCCACAGATACGCAGTATTTT.

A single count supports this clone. DNA for the CDR3: TGCGCCAGCAGCTTGGGACTTTCTAGCGGGAGAGGGCAAGAGACCCAGTACTTC. It encodes CASSLGLSSGRGQETQYF. The rearrangement links TRBV5-1 to TRBJ2-5, with 10 bases aligning to TRBD2. The CDR3 runs to 18 residues. Losses at the gene ends were 0 bases for V and 2 bases for J; bases not matched to a gene: 10. Per germline, CDR1 SGHRS and CDR2 YFSETQ. The full variable domain, rest sourced from reference TRBV5-1 and TRBJ2-5, is KAGVTQTPRYLIKTRGQQVTLSCSPISGHRSVSWYQQTPGQGLQFLFEYFSETQRNKGNFPGRFSGRQFSNSRSEMNVSTLELGDSALYLCASSLGLSSGRGQETQYFGPGTRLLVL.

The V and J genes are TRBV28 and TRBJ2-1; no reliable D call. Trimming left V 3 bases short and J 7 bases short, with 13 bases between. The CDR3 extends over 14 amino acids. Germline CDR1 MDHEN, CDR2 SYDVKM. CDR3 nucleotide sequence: TGTGCCAGCAGTTTTGGAGCCCCTAGGAATGAGCAGTTCTTC. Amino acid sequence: CASSFGAPRNEQFF.

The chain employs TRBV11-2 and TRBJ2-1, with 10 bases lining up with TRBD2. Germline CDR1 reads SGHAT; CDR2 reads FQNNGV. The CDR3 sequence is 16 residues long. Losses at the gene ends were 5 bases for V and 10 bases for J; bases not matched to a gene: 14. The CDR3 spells CASSALGLAVRSEQFF. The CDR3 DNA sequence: TGTGCCAGCAGCGCCCTCGGACTAGCGGTTAGAAGCGAGCAGTTCTTC.

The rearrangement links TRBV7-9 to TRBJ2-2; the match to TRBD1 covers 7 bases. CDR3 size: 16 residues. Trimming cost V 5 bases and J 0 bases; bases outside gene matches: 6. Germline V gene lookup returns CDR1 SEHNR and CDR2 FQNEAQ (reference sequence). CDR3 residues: CASSPGGQPNTGELFF. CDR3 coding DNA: TGTGCCAGCAGCCCTGGGGGACAGCCGAACACCGGGGAGCTGTTTTTT.

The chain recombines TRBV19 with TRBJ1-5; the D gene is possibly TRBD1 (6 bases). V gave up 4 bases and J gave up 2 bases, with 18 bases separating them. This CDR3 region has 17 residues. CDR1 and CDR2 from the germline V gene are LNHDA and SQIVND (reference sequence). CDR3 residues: CASSTWGGRGGNQPQHF. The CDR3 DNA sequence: TGTGCCAGTAGTACCTGGGGGGGGCGTGGTGGCAATCAGCCCCAGCATTTT.

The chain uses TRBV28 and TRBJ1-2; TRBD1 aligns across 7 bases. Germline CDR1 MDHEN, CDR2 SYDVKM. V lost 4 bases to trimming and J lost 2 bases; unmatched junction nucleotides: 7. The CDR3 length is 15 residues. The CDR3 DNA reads TGTGCCAGCAGTTCACCCACAGGGGTCAACTATGGCTACACCTTC. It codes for CASSSPTGVNYGYTF.

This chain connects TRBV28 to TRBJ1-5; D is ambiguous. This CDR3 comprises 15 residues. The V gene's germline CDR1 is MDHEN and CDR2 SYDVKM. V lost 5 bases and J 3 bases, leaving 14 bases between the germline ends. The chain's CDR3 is CASSPRTFDNQPQHF. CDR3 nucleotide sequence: TGTGCCAGCAGTCCGAGGACTTTTGACAATCAGCCCCAGCATTTT. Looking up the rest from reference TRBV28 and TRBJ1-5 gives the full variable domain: DVKVTQSSRYLVKRTGEKVFLECVQDMDHENMFWYRQDPGLGLRLIYFSYDVKMKEKGDIPEGYSVSREKKERFSLILESASTNQTSMYLCASSPRTFDNQPQHFGDGTRLSIL.

In nucleotides, the CDR3 is TGTGCCAGCAGCCCGAGACAGGGGATATCCTACGAGCAGTACTTC. Residues: CASSPRQGISYEQYF. The chain has TRBV9 and TRBJ2-7; TRBD1 matches 8 bases. From germline, CDR1 is SGDLS and CDR2 YYNGEE. Trimming at V came to 4 bases and at J to 1 base, leaving 7 bases not matched to a gene. This CDR3 is 15 amino acids long.

CDR3 amino acids: CASSLVSPQTEAFF. The DNA for the CDR3 is TGTGCCAGCAGCTTAGTGTCACCACAGACTGAAGCTTTCTTT. The chain links TRBV11-2 to TRBJ1-1; D not certain. V was pared by 1 base and J by 5 bases, with 11 bases between. The CDR3 contains 14 residues. The germline V gene has CDR1 SGHAT and CDR2 FQNNGV.

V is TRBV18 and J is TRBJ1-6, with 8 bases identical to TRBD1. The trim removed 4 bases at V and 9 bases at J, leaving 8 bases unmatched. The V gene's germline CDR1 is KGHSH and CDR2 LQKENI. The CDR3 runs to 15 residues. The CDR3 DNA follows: TGTGCCAGCTCACAAGGACAGGGTGGTGGTTCACCCCTCCACTTT. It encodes CASSQGQGGGSPLHF.

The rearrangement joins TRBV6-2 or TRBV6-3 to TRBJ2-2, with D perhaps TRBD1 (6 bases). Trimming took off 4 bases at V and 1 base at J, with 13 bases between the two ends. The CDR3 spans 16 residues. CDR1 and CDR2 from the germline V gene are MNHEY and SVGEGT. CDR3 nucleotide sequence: TGTGCCAGCAGTTTTACAGGGTCGGGGAACACCGGGGAGCTGTTTTTT. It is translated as CASSFTGSGNTGELFF.

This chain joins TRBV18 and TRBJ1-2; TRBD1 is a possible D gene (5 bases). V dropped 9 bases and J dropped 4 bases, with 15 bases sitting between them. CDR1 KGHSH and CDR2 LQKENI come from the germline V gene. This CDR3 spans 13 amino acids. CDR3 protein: CASSGGIGYGYTF. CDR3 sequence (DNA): TGTGCCAGTTCTGGGGGGATCGGCTATGGCTACACCTTC.

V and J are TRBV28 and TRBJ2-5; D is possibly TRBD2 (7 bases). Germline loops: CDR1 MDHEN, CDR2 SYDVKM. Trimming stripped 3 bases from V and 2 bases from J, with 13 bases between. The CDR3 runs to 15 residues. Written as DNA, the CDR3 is TGTGCCAGCAGTTTTCTGGGAGGGGGGCAAGAGACCCAGTACTTC. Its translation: CASSFLGGGQETQYF.

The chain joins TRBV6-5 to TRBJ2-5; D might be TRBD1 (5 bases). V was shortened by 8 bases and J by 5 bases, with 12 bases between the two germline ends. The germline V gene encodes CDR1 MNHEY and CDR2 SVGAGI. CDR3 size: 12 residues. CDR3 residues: CASGAGKETQYF. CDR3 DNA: TGTGCCAGCGGGGCAGGGAAGGAGACCCAGTACTTC.

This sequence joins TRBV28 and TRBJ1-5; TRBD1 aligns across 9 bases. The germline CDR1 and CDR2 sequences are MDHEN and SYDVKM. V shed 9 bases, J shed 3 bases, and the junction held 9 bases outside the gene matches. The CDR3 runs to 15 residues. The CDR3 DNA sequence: TGTGCCAGTTCCCGGGGGGACAGGGTCAATCAGCCCCAGCATTTT. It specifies CASSRGDRVNQPQHF.

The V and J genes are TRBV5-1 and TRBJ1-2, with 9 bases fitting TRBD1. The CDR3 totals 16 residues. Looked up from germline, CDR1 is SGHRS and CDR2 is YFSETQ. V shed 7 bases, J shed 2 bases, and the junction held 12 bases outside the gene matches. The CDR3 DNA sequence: TGCGCCAGCGCCCGGACCGGGACAGGGCAAAACTATGGCTACACCTTC. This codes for CASARTGTGQNYGYTF.

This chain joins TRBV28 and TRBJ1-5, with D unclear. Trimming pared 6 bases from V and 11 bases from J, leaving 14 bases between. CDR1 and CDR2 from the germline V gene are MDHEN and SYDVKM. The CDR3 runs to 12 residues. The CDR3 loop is CASSPPGVSQHF. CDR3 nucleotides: TGTGCCAGCAGCCCCCCGGGTGTGTCCCAGCATTTT.

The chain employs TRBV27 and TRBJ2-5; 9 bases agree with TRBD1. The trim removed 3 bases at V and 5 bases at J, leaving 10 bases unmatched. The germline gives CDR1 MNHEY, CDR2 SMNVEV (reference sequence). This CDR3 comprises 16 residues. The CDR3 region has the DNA TGTGCCAGCAGTTTCCGCCGGGACAGGGCCTGGGAGACCCAGTACTTC. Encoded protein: CASSFRRDRAWETQYF.